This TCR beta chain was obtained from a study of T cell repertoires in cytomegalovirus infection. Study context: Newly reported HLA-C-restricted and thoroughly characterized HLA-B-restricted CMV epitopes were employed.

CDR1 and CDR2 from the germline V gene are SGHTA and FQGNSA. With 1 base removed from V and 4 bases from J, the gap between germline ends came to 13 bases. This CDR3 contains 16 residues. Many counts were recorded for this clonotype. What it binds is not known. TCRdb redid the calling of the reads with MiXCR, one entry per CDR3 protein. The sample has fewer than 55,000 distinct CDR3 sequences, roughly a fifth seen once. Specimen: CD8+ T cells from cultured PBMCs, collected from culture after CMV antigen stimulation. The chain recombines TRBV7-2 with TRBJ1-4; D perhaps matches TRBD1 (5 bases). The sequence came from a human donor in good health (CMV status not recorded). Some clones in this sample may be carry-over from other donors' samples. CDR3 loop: CASSLEQALINEKLFF. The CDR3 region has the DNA TGTGCCAGCAGCTTAGAACAGGCACTGATTAATGAAAAACTGTTTTTT.